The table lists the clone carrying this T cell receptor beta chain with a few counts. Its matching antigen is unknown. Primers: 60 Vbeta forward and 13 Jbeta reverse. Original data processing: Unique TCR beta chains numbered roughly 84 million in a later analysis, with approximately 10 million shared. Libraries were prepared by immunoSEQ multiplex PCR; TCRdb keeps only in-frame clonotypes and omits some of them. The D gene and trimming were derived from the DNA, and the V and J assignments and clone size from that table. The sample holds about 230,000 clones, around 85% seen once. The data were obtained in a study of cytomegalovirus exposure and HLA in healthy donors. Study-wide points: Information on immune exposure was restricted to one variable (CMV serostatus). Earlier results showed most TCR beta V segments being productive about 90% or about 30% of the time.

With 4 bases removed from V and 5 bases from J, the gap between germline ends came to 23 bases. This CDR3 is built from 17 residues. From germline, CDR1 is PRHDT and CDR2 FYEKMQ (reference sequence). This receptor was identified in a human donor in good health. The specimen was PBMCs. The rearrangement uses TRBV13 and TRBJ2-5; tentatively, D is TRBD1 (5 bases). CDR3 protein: CASSSITNRNQRETQYF. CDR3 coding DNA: TGTGCCAGCAGCTCCATTACCAACAGGAACCAGAGGGAGACCCAGTACTTC.